These 32 T cell receptor beta chains came from one sample sequenced in a study of blood T cell repertoires in COVID-19. This table comes from immunoSEQ multiplex PCR, and its TCRdb copy is limited to in-frame clones, with some not included. The table shows roughly 150,000 clones, with 80% occurring only once. Sequencing was performed on peripheral blood. These receptors were taken from a woman in her 50s with acute or convalescent COVID-19.

The J gene is TRBJ1-2, the V gene TRBV7-9, with D perhaps TRBD1 (6 bases). Looked up from germline, CDR1 is SEHNR and CDR2 is FQNEAQ (reference sequence). Deletions cut 8 bases from V and 7 bases from J, with 8 bases between. This CDR3 region has 10 residues. CDR3 coding DNA: TGTGCCAGCGGGGGCCTTGGCTACACCTTC. Translated, it gives CASGGLGYTF.

The J gene is TRBJ1-1, the V gene TRBV7-2, with a tentative D call TRBD1 (5 bases). The germline V gene has CDR1 SGHTA and CDR2 FQGNSA. This CDR3 comprises 15 residues. Trimming pared 5 bases from V and 1 base from J, leaving 14 bases between. CDR3 nucleotides: TGTGCCAGCAGCATAGGGAGGGGCAGGAACACTGAAGCTTTCTTT. This translates into CASSIGRGRNTEAFF.

The chain has TRBV19 and TRBJ2-3; 11 bases align to TRBD2. The CDR3 totals 16 residues. V dropped 3 bases and J dropped 4; count of bases not matched to a gene: 6. CDR1 is LNHDA and CDR2 is SQIVND in the germline V gene (reference sequence). This CDR3 is CASSMASGGFADTQYF. In DNA, the CDR3 is TGTGCCAGTAGTATGGCTAGCGGGGGGTTCGCAGATACGCAGTATTTT.

The V gene is TRBV27, the J gene TRBJ2-5; TRBD1 matches 7 bases. The CDR3 spans 14 residues. Germline V gene lookup returns CDR1 MNHEY and CDR2 SMNVEV (reference sequence). V was clipped by 5 bases and J by 0 bases; unmatched bases: 3. CDR3 nucleotides: TGTGCCAGCAGTCGCGACAGGGACCAAGAGACCCAGTACTTC. Its protein product is CASSRDRDQETQYF.

The chain joins TRBV29-1 to TRBJ2-3, with 11 bases aligning to TRBD2. J lost 6 bases, V lost 4 bases, and 6 bases had no gene match. The CDR3 is made up of 14 amino acids. CDR1 is SQVTM, CDR2 ANQGSEA, per germline. CDR3 sequence: CSVAASGGRDTQYF. CDR3 sequence (DNA): TGCAGCGTTGCCGCTAGCGGGGGGCGGGATACGCAGTATTTT.

The chain links TRBV29-1 to TRBJ2-7; possibly TRBD1 for D (5 bases). The CDR3 has 12 residues. Germline V gives CDR1 SQVTM, CDR2 ANQGSEA. V dropped 4 bases and J dropped 2 bases, with 9 bases sitting between them. The CDR3 reads CSVVGQAYEQYF. The CDR3 DNA is TGCAGCGTTGTAGGACAAGCCTACGAGCAGTACTTC.

This rearrangement joins TRBV19 to TRBJ2-7; D is possibly TRBD2 (6 bases). Germline assignment: CDR1 LNHDA and CDR2 SQIVND (reference sequence). The CDR3 has 12 amino acids. V dropped 8 bases and J dropped 2 bases, with 10 bases sitting between them. CDR3 loop: CASSPGAYEQYF. CDR3 DNA: TGTGCCAGTTCCCCGGGGGCCTACGAGCAGTACTTC.

This clone showed up just once. The rearrangement uses TRBV6-5 and TRBJ2-7; 8 nucleotides line up with TRBD1. The V and J ends lost 2 bases and 7 bases, in that order; junction bases with no gene match: 10. This CDR3 spans 15 amino acids. Looked up from germline, CDR1 is MNHEY and CDR2 is SVGAGI. The CDR3 DNA sequence: TGTGCCAGCAGTTACAAAGGGACAGGCATCGAGGAGCAGTACTTC. This sequence encodes CASSYKGTGIEEQYF.

This chain connects TRBV6-2 or TRBV6-3 to TRBJ2-2; 8 bases are shared with TRBD1. Germline CDR1 reads MNHEY; CDR2 reads SVGEGT. J was trimmed by 1 base and V by 6 bases; bases with no gene match: 10. This CDR3 region has 17 residues. The CDR3 sequence is CASSPPGQVLNTGELFF. The CDR3 nucleotides are TGTGCCAGCAGCCCTCCGGGACAGGTTTTGAACACCGGGGAGCTGTTTTTT.

This clone was seen a few times. This chain connects TRBV12-3 or TRBV12-4 to TRBJ2-2, with D perhaps TRBD1 (6 bases). This CDR3 has 13 residues. With 6 bases removed from V and 4 bases from J, the gap between germline ends came to 9 bases. The CDR3 region has the DNA TGTGCCAGCAGCAACAGGGTCACCGGGGAGCTGTTTTTT. Translation gives CASSNRVTGELFF.

The chain uses TRBV5-6 and TRBJ2-3; 7 bases align to TRBD1. The V segment lost 1 base and the J segment 3 bases; nucleotides outside the gene matches: 5. The CDR3 has 15 residues. Germline values: CDR1 SGHDT, CDR2 YYEEEE. CDR3 nucleotides: TGTGCCAGCAGCTTGAGACAGGGCGTAACAGATACGCAGTATTTT. The encoded protein is CASSLRQGVTDTQYF.

This clone was observed a handful of times. Other DNA variants within this sample encode the same CDR3. The rearrangement joins TRBV5-1 to TRBJ1-1, with 7 nucleotides matching TRBD1. Per germline, CDR1 SGHRS and CDR2 YFSETQ. The V and J ends lost 0 bases and 0 bases, in that order; junction bases with no gene match: 2. This CDR3 region has 15 residues. Written as DNA, the CDR3 is TGCGCCAGCAGCTTGGGACAGGGCATGAACACTGAAGCTTTCTTT. Translated, it gives CASSLGQGMNTEAFF.

This clone appeared a single time. CDR3 sequence: CASSQIETGSNQPQHF. The CDR3, as DNA: TGCGCCAGCAGCCAAATAGAAACGGGGTCCAATCAGCCCCAGCATTTT. The chain carries TRBV4-1 and TRBJ1-5, with D uncertain. The CDR3 sequence is 16 residues long. Trimming cost V 2 bases and J 3 bases, with 14 bases left between them. Per the germline V gene, CDR1 is MGHRA and CDR2 is YSYEKL.

The CDR3 here is CASSQRGGQGHNEQFF. The CDR3 coding sequence is TGTGCCAGCAGCCAAAGGGGCGGACAGGGGCACAATGAGCAGTTCTTC. The genes are TRBV7-3 and TRBJ2-1; the match to TRBD1 covers 9 bases. With V trimmed by 5 bases and J by 5 bases, 10 bases remained unmatched. Germline V gene lookup returns CDR1 SGHTA and CDR2 FQGTGA. This CDR3 region has 16 residues.

The gene calls are TRBV11-2 and TRBJ1-3, with 7 bases aligning to TRBD1. The trim removed 2 bases at V and 3 bases at J, leaving 4 bases unmatched. CDR3 length: 15 residues. Germline V gene data show CDR1 as SGHAT and CDR2 as FQNNGV. The CDR3 bases are TGTGCCAGCAGCTTAAGACAGGGAAATGGAAACACCATATATTTT. This codes for CASSLRQGNGNTIYF. The whole variable domain, remainder taken from reference TRBV11-2 and TRBJ1-3, is EAGVAQSPRYKIIEKRQSVAFWCNPISGHATLYWYQQILGQGPKLLIQFQNNGVVDDSQLPKDRFSAERLKGVDSTLKIQPAKLEDSAVYLCASSLRQGNGNTIYFGEGSWLTVV.

CDR3 amino acids: CASTPSAAGSLNEQFF. The CDR3 DNA reads as TGCGCCAGCACCCCAAGCGCGGCAGGGTCTCTCAATGAGCAGTTCTTC. This sequence joins TRBV4-1 and TRBJ2-1; D possibly corresponds to TRBD1 (5 bases). The ends were cut back, 7 bases at V and 6 bases at J, with 22 bases in the middle. Germline loops: CDR1 MGHRA, CDR2 YSYEKL. CDR3 size: 16 residues.

The rearrangement uses TRBV29-1 and TRBJ2-1, with TRBD2 matching 11 bases. V gave up 4 bases and J gave up 5 bases; unmatched junction bases: 1. Looked up from germline, CDR1 is SQVTM and CDR2 is ANQGSEA. The CDR3 is 13 residues long. The CDR3 loop reads CSVGLAGNNEQFF. CDR3 sequence (DNA): TGCAGCGTTGGACTAGCGGGGAACAATGAGCAGTTCTTC.

The chain carries TRBV4-3 and TRBJ2-3; D is undetermined. This CDR3 contains 16 residues. The ends were cut back, 0 bases at V and 0 bases at J, with 10 bases in the middle. Germline lookup yields CDR1 LGHNA and CDR2 YSLEER. CDR3 coding DNA: TGCGCCAGCAGCCAAGAGCTTGAGCTTAGCACAGATACGCAGTATTTT. Its translation: CASSQELELSTDTQYF.

The chain combines TRBV7-8 with TRBJ1-5; no clear D gene. Germline V gene lookup returns CDR1 SGHVS and CDR2 FQNEAQ. The CDR3 consists of 13 residues. Trimming pared 3 bases from V and 4 bases from J, leaving 7 bases between. CDR3 sequence (DNA): TGTGCCAGCAGCTTTAGTCAAAATCAGCCCCAGCATTTT. Translated: CASSFSQNQPQHF. Complete variable domain (other parts from reference TRBV7-8 and TRBJ1-5): GAGVSQSPRYKVAKRGQDVALRCDPISGHVSLFWYQQALGQGPEFLTYFQNEAQLDKSGLPSDRFFAERPEGSVSTLKIQRTQQEDSAVYLCASSFSQNQPQHFGDGTRLSIL.

The chain couples TRBV28 to TRBJ1-2, with D possibly being TRBD1 (6 bases). Trimming pared 3 bases from V and 7 bases from J, leaving 15 bases between. This CDR3 spans 14 amino acids. From germline, CDR1 is MDHEN and CDR2 SYDVKM. The CDR3 sequence: CASSLGLGHSGYTF. The CDR3, as DNA: TGTGCCAGCAGTTTGGGCTTGGGACACTCTGGCTACACCTTC.

The table lists this clone with a count of one. This chain joins TRBV5-4 and TRBJ2-2; 8 nucleotides match TRBD1. The V segment lost 4 bases and the J segment 6 bases; nucleotides outside the gene matches: 11. CDR1 SGHNT and CDR2 YYREEE come from the germline V gene (reference sequence). This CDR3 is 16 amino acids long. The CDR3 reads CASSADRVNLPGELFF. CDR3 nucleotides: TGTGCCAGCAGCGCGGACAGGGTTAATCTACCCGGGGAGCTGTTTTTT.

This clone has just a few counts. CDR3 sequence: CASNTGGATDTQYF. CDR3 DNA sequence: TGCGCCAGCAACACCGGGGGGGCCACGGATACGCAGTATTTT. The V gene is TRBV5-1, the J gene TRBJ2-3; 8 nucleotides match TRBD2. The CDR3 spans 14 residues. Germline V gives CDR1 SGHRS, CDR2 YFSETQ. V shed 6 bases and J 6 bases; nucleotides not matched to a gene: 9. Full variable domain (missing parts from reference TRBV5-1 and TRBJ2-3): KAGVTQTPRYLIKTRGQQVTLSCSPISGHRSVSWYQQTPGQGLQFLFEYFSETQRNKGNFPGRFSGRQFSNSRSEMNVSTLELGDSALYLCASNTGGATDTQYFGPGTRLTVL.

The DNA for the CDR3 is TGTGCCAGCAGTCAATACACAGGGGCCACCGGGGAGCTGTTTTTT. Amino acids: CASSQYTGATGELFF. The chain combines TRBV5-8 with TRBJ2-2, with TRBD1 matching over 7 bases. The CDR3 spans 15 residues. V was clipped by 5 bases and J by 4 bases; unmatched bases: 8. The germline gives CDR1 SGHTS, CDR2 YDEGEE.

The rearrangement links TRBV27 to TRBJ2-7, with D possibly matching TRBD1 (5 bases). Trimming took 10 bases from V and 4 from J, leaving 11 bases between them. There are 11 residues in the CDR3. Germline V lookup: CDR1 MNHEY, CDR2 SMNVEV (reference sequence). The CDR3 loop reads CAKSTVYEQYF. The CDR3 DNA follows: TGTGCCAAATCGACAGTGTACGAGCAGTACTTC.

The CDR3: CASSLERSTEAFF. CDR3 nucleotides: TGTGCCAGCTCCCTAGAAAGATCCACTGAAGCTTTCTTT. V gene TRBV18 combines with J gene TRBJ1-1; D not certain. The CDR3 has 13 amino acids. The germline CDR1 and CDR2 sequences are KGHSH and LQKENI. Trimming stripped 6 bases from V and 4 bases from J, with 12 bases between.

The V and J genes are TRBV3-1 (or the pseudogene TRBV3-2) and TRBJ2-3, with 8 bases matching TRBD2. CDR1 and CDR2 from the germline V gene are LGHDT and YNNKEL (reference sequence). Trimming at V came to 0 bases and at J to 5 bases, leaving 4 bases not matched to a gene. This CDR3 is built from 15 residues. Written as DNA, the CDR3 is TGTGCCAGCAGCCAAGAACGGGGGGGCATAGATACGCAGTATTTT. Protein product: CASSQERGGIDTQYF.

This chain uses TRBV7-9 with TRBJ1-2, with 10 bases fitting TRBD1. The CDR3 spans 17 residues. Germline lookup yields CDR1 SEHNR and CDR2 FQNEAQ (reference sequence). V trimming: 5 bases; J trimming: 5 bases; junction bases outside the gene matches: 14. The CDR3 DNA sequence: TGTGCCAGCAGCCCGCAGGGTATAGGACAGGGGGTTTATGGCTACACCTTC. Protein product: CASSPQGIGQGVYGYTF.

This CDR3 is CASSSLPGEKLFF. CDR3 nucleotide sequence: TGTGCCAGCAGTTCTTTGCCGGGAGAAAAACTGTTTTTT. The chain employs TRBV6-5 and TRBJ1-4, with no clear D. There are 13 residues in the CDR3. Germline V gene lookup returns CDR1 MNHEY and CDR2 SVGAGI. The V gene lost 4 bases and the J gene lost 8 bases, with 11 bases spanning the gap.

CDR3 coding DNA: TGTGCCAGCAGTGAAGGTCGGGGAGAGAGCAATCAGCCCCAGCATTTT. Translating it yields CASSEGRGESNQPQHF. The rearrangement uses TRBV2 and TRBJ1-5; D is undetermined. The CDR3 contains 16 residues. V lost 1 base and J lost 1, with 11 bases in between. The V gene's germline CDR1 is SNHLY and CDR2 FYNNEI.

The chain joins TRBV27 to TRBJ2-7; D call uncertain. V lost 3 bases and J lost 7, with 13 bases in between. The CDR3 has 13 residues. CDR1 and CDR2 (germline): MNHEY, SMNVEV (reference sequence). Written as DNA, the CDR3 is TGTGCCAGCAGTTTTGAGGCAGTCGGAGAGCAGTACTTC. This codes for CASSFEAVGEQYF.

V gene TRBV30 combines with J gene TRBJ1-1; 8 bases are a match to TRBD1. The length of the CDR3 is 14 residues. The germline gives CDR1 GTSNPN, CDR2 SVGIG (reference sequence). V gave up 3 bases and J gave up 5 bases; unmatched junction bases: 8. CDR3 in DNA: TGTGCCTGGAGGGGGGCAGGGGGCAAAACTGAAGCTTTCTTT. Translated: CAWRGAGGKTEAFF. Variable domain in full (rest from reference TRBV30 and TRBJ1-1): SQTIHQWPATLVQPVGSPLSLECTVEGTSNPNLYWYRQAAGRGLQLLFYSVGIGQISSEVPQNLSASRPQDRQFILSSKKLLLSDSGFYLCAWRGAGGKTEAFFGQGTRLTVV.

This clone has just a few counts. The V call is TRBV7-2, the J call TRBJ1-6; a weak D match, TRBD1 (6 bases). CDR3 length: 13 amino acids. V shed 7 bases and J shed 6 bases, with 10 bases lying between them. The germline V gene encodes CDR1 SGHTA and CDR2 FQGNSA. The CDR3 bases are TGTGCCAGCACACCAGGGGTTAATTCACCCCTCCACTTT. Protein product: CASTPGVNSPLHF.